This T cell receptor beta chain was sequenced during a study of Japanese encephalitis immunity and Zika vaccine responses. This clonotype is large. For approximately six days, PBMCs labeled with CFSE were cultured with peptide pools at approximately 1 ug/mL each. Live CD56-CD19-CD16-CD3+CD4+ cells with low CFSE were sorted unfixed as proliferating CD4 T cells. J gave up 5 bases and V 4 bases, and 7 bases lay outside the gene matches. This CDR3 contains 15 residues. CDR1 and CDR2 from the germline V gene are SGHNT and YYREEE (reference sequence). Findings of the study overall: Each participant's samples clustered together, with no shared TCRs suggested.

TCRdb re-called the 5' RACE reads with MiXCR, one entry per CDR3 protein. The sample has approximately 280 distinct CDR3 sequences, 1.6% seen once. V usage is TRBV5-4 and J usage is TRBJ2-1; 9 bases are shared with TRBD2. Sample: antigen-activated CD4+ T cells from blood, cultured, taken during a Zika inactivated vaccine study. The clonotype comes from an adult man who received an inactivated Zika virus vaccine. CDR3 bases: TGTGCCAGCAGCGTATCGGGACTAGCCCACAATGAGCAGTTCTTC. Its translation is CASSVSGLAHNEQFF.